This TCR beta chain was sequenced in a study of patients with pleural tuberculosis (TCRdb year 2014). By sample share, this clonotype is medium-sized (0.01 to 0.1%). The target of this receptor is not known. No base quality values were provided; no much bigger clone lies one nucleotide off. Trimming removed 8 bases from V and 4 bases from J; the gene matches leave 9 bases unexplained. The CDR3 spans 14 residues, from the cysteine through the phenylalanine. Only CDR3 DNA remains: 42 bases, in frame from the first base. Looking up the germline V gene yields CDR1 MNHEY and CDR2 SVGEGT. The reads were generated on an Illumina Genome Analyzer IIx. The public reads were reanalyzed by TCRdb: fastp trimming at Q25, MiXCR alignment, in-frame beta chains only. When rows share a CDR3 protein, they turn into one entry using the most common DNA and genes. Within this sample are some 29,000 distinct CDR3 sequences, with 18% of them counted one time only. Roughly 3.4% of the sample comes from the top ten.

The sequenced sample was peripheral blood. The sequence is built from TRBV6-2 or TRBV6-3 and TRBJ2-3, with 7 middle bases fitting TRBD2. The TCR comes from a human donor with pleural tuberculosis. The CDR3 region reads CASVWAGEADTQYF. The nucleotides are TGTGCCAGCGTTTGGGCGGGAGAGGCAGATACGCAGTATTTT.